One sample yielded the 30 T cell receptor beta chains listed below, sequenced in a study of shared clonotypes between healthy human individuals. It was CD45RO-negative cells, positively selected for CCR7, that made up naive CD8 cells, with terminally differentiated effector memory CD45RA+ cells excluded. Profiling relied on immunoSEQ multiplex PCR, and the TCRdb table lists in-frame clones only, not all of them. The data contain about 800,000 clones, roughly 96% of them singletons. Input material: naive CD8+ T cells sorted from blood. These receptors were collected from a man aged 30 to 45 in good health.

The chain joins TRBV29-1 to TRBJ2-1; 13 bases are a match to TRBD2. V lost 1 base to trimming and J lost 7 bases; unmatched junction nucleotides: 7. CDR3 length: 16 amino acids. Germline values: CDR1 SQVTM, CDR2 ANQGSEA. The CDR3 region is CSVEGTSGSSENEQFF. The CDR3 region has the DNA TGCAGCGTTGAAGGGACTAGCGGGAGTAGCGAGAATGAGCAGTTCTTC.

In DNA form, the CDR3 reads TGTGCCAGCAGCTTCGAGTACAATGAGCAGTTCTTC. Translated, it gives CASSFEYNEQFF. V is TRBV11-3 and J is TRBJ2-1; D gene ambiguous. The CDR3 is 12 residues long. V was clipped by 3 bases and J by 4 bases, with 4 bases between them. Germline V CDR1 and CDR2: SGHNT, YENEEA.

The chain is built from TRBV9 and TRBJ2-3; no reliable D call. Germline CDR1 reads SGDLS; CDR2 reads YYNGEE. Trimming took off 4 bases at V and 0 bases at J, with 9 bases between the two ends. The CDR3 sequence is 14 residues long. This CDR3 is CASSPPTSTDTQYF. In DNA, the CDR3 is TGTGCCAGCAGCCCCCCGACTAGCACAGATACGCAGTATTTT.

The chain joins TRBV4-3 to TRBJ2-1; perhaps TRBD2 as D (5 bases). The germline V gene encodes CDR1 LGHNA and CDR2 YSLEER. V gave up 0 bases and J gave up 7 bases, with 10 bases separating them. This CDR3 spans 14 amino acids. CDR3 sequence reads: CASSQDSGVNEQFF. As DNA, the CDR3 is TGCGCCAGCAGCCAAGATTCCGGGGTTAATGAGCAGTTCTTC.

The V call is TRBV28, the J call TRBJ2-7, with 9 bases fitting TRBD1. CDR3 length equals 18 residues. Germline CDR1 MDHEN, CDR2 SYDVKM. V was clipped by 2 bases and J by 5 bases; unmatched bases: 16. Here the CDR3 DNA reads TGTGCCAGCAGTTTAGGGAACTATGCGGGACAGGGAGCCGACGAGCAGTACTTC. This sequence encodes CASSLGNYAGQGADEQYF.

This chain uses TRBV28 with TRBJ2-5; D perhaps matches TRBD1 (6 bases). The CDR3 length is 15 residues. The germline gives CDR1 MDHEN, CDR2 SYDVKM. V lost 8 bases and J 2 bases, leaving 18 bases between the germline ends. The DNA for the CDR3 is TGTGCCAGCCGCTTGGCAGGGGTCAGGCAAGAGACCCAGTACTTC. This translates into CASRLAGVRQETQYF.

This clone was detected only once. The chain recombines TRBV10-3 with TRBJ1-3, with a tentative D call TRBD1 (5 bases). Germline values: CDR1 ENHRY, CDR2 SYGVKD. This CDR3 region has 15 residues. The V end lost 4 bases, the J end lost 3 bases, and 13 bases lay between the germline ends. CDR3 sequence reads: CAISGKTDGGNTIYF. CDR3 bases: TGTGCCATCAGTGGAAAGACAGACGGTGGAAACACCATATATTTT.

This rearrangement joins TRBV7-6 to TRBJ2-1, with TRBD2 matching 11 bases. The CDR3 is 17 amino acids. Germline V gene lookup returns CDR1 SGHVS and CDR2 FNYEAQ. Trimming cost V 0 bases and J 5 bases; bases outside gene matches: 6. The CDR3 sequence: CASSLAPSGRLDNEQFF. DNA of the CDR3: TGTGCCAGCAGCTTAGCTCCTAGCGGGAGGCTCGACAATGAGCAGTTCTTC.

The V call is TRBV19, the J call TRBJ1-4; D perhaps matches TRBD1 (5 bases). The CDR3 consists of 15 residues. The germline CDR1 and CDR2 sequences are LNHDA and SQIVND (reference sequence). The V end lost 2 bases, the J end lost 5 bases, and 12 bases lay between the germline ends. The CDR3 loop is CASSIPGRKNEKLFF. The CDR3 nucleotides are TGTGCCAGTAGTATACCGGGACGGAAGAATGAAAAACTGTTTTTT.

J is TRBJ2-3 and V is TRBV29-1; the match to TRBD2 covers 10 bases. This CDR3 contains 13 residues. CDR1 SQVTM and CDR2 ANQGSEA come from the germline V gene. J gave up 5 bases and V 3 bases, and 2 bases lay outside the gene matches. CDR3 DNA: TGCAGCGTTGACGCTAGCGGGGGAGATACGCAGTATTTT. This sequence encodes CSVDASGGDTQYF.

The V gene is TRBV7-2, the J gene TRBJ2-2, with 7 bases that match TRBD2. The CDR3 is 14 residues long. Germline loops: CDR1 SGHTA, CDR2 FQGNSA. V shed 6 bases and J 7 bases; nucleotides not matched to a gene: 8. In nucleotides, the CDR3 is TGTGCCAGCAGATTATCGGGGGGAATCGGGGAGCTGTTTTTT. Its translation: CASRLSGGIGELFF.

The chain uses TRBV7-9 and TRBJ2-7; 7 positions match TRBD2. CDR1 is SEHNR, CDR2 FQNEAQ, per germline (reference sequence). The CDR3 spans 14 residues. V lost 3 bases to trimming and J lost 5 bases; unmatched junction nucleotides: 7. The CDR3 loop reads CASSFLGGYDEQYF. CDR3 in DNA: TGTGCCAGCAGCTTCCTCGGGGGGTACGACGAGCAGTACTTC.

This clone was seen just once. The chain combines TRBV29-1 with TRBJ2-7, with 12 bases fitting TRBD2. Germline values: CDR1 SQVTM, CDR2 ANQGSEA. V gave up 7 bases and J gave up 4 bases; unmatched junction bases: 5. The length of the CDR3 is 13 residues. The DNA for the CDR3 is TGCAGCGCCGTAGGACTAGCGGGATACGAGCAGTACTTC. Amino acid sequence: CSAVGLAGYEQYF.

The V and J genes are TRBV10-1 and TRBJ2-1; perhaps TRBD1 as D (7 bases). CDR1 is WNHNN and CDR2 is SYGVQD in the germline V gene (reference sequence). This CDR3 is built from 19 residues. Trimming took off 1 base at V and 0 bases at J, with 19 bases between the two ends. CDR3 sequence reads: CASSEFAGQSLDSYNEQFF. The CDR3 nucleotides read TGCGCCAGCAGTGAGTTTGCGGGACAGTCTTTAGACTCCTACAATGAGCAGTTCTTC.

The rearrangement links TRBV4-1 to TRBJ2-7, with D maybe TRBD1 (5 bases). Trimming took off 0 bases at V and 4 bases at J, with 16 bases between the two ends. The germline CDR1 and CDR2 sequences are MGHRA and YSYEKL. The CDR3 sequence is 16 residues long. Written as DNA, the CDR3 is TGCGCCAGCAGCCAAGAATTAGGGGCGCTTAATTACGAGCAGTACTTC. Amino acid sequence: CASSQELGALNYEQYF.

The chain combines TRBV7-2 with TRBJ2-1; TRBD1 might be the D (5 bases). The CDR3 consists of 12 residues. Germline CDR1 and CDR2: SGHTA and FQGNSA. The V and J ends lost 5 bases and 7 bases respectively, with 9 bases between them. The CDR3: CASSPRVNEQFF. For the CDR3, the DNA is TGTGCCAGCAGCCCCAGGGTGAATGAGCAGTTCTTC.

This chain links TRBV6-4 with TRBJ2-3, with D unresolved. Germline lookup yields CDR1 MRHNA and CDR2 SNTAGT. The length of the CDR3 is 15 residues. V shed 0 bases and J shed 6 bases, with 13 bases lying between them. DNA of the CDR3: TGTGCCAGCAGTGACTCGGCCAACCTGGGGGATACGCAGTATTTT. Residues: CASSDSANLGDTQYF.

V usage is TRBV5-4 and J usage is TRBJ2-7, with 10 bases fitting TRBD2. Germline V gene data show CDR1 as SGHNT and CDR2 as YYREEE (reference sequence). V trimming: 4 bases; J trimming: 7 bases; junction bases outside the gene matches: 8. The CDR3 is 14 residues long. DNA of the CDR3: TGTGCCAGCAGCAACGTAGCGGGAGGCGGAGAGCAGTACTTC. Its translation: CASSNVAGGGEQYF.

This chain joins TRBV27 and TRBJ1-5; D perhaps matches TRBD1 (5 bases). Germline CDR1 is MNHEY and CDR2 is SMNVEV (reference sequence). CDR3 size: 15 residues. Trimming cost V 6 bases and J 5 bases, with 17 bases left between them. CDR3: CASSPIWGVDQPQHF. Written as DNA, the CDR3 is TGTGCCAGCAGCCCTATATGGGGGGTTGATCAGCCCCAGCATTTT.

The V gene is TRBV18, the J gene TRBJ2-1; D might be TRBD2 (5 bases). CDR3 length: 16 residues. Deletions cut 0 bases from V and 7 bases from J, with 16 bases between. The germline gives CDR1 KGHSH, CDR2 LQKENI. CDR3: CASSPPSGEGSNEQFF. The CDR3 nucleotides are TGTGCCAGCTCACCACCTTCGGGCGAGGGTAGTAATGAGCAGTTCTTC.

The CDR3 here is CASSQGMNTEAFF. The CDR3 DNA is TGTGCCAGCAGCCAAGGTATGAACACTGAAGCTTTCTTT. The V call is TRBV4-2, the J call TRBJ1-1, with D unclear. The ends were cut back, 1 base at V and 0 bases at J, with 3 bases in the middle. There are 13 residues in the CDR3. Germline loops: CDR1 LGHNA, CDR2 YNFKEQ.

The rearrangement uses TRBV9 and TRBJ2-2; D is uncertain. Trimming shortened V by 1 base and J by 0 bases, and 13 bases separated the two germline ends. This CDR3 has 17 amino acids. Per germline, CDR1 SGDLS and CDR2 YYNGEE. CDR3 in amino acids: CASSVSFNQANTGELFF. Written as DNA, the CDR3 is TGTGCCAGCAGCGTAAGTTTCAACCAAGCGAACACCGGGGAGCTGTTTTTT.

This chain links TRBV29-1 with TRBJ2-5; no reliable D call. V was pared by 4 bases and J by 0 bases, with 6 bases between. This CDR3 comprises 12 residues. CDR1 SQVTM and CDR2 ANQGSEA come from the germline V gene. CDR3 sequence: CSVVMYQETQYF. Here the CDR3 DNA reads TGCAGCGTTGTTATGTACCAAGAGACCCAGTACTTC.

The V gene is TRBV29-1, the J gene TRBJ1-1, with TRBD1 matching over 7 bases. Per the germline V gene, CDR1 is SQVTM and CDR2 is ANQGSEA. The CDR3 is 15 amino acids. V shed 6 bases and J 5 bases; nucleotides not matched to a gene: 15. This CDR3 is CSVEGLTGVGTEAFF. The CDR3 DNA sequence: TGCAGCGTGGAGGGGTTAACAGGGGTCGGGACTGAAGCTTTCTTT.

Written as DNA, the CDR3 is TGTGCCAGCAGCTTAGATGTGTTAATCGGAGGGAGGGAGACCCAGTACTTC. It codes for CASSLDVLIGGRETQYF. The rearrangement joins TRBV11-2 to TRBJ2-5; D may be TRBD2 (6 bases). There are 17 residues in the CDR3. Germline V gene sequence: CDR1 SGHAT, CDR2 FQNNGV. Trimming removed 0 bases at V and 5 bases at J, with 19 bases between.

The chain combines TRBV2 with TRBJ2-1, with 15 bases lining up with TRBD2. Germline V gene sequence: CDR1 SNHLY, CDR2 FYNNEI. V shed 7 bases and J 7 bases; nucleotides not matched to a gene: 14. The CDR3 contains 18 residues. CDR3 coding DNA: TGTGCCAGCACCCCGGGACTAGCGGGAGGAGGGCCTTTTAATGAGCAGTTCTTC. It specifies CASTPGLAGGGPFNEQFF.

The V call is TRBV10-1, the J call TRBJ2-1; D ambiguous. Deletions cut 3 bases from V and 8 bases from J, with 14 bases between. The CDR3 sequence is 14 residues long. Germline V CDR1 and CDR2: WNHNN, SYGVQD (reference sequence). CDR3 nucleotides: TGCGCCAGCAGTGACGCCGATGGGGTCGATGAGCAGTTCTTC. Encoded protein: CASSDADGVDEQFF.

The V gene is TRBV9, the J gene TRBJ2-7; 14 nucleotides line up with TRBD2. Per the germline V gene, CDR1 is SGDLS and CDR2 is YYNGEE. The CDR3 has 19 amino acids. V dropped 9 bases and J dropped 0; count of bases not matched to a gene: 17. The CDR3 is CATFSGPGLAGVSSYEQYF. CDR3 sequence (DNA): TGTGCCACCTTCTCCGGGCCGGGACTAGCGGGGGTTAGCTCCTACGAGCAGTACTTC.

For the CDR3, the DNA is TGTGCCAGCAGGGGCTTTGGGTCTACCGATGTGGCCCAGTACTTC. It is translated as CASRGFGSTDVAQYF. This sequence joins TRBV28 and TRBJ2-5; no clear D gene. The V gene lost 6 bases and the J gene lost 9 bases, with 23 bases spanning the gap. The CDR3 runs 15 residues. The germline V gene encodes CDR1 MDHEN and CDR2 SYDVKM.

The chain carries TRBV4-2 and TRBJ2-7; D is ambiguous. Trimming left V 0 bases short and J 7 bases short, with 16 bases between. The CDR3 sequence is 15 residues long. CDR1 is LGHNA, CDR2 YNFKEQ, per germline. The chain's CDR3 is CASSQEAGYPGEQYF. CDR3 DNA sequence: TGTGCCAGCAGCCAAGAAGCCGGTTATCCCGGGGAGCAGTACTTC.